This TCR beta chain was documented in a study of blood T cells in healthy people across ages. Study-wide background: Capture by template switching was about one barcoded beta molecule per two T cells. Overall study findings and caveats: Higher diversity, along with more naive CD4+ cells, distinguished long-lived donors from aged donors.

For the second PCR, which ran for about 6 to 12 cycles, a sample-barcoded 5' primer and a J-beta primer mix were used. MiXCR, run by TCRdb on the 5' RACE reads, gives a single entry per CDR3 protein. The sample comprises 650,000 to 950,000 distinct CDR3 sequences, 44% of which are singletons, and around 18% rests with the top ten. Details on this clonotype: Its antigen remains unknown.

The CDR3 totals 14 residues. Trimming stripped 5 bases from V and 10 bases from J, with 23 bases between. Germline CDR1 and CDR2: DFQATT and SNEGSKA (reference sequence). Sequences were obtained from blood. The clonotype originates from a man in his sixties in good health. The V gene is TRBV20-1, the J gene TRBJ1-2; D call uncertain. The CDR3: CSADPGQVQRNYTF. In DNA, the CDR3 is TGCAGTGCTGACCCCGGTCAGGTGCAGCGGAACTACACCTTC.